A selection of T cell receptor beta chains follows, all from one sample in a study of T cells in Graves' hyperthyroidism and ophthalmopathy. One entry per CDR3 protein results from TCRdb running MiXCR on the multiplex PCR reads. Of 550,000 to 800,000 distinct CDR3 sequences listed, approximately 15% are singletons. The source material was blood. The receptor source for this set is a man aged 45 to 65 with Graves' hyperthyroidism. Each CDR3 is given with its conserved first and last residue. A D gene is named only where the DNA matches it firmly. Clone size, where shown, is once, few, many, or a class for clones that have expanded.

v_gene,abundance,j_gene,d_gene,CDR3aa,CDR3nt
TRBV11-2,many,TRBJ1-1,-,CASSPSEALTEAFF,TGTGCCAGCAGCCCTTCTGAAGCCTTGACTGAAGCTTTCTTT
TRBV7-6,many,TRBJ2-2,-,CASSLVRGRNTGELFF,TGTGCCAGCAGCTTAGTACGGGGGCGAAACACCGGGGAGCTGTTTTTT
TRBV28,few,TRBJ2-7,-,CASSSSGILQYEQYF,TGTGCCAGCAGTTCCTCAGGGATACTCCAGTACGAGCAGTACTTC
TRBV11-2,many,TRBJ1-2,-,CASRITGGSYGYTF,TGTGCCAGCAGGATAACCGGGGGTAGCTATGGCTACACCTTC
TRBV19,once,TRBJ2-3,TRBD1,CASTTTQGARTDTQYF,TGTGCCAGTACCACAACCCAGGGGGCGAGGACAGATACGCAGTATTTT
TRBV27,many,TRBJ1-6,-,CASSITGRSPLHF,TGTGCCAGCAGTATCACAGGGCGGTCACCCCTCCACTTT
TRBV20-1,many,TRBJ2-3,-,CSAATRPDTQYF,TGCAGTGCCGCTACTAGGCCAGATACGCAGTATTTT
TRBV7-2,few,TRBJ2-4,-,CASSLQWTAKNIQYF,TGTGCCAGCAGCTTACAGTGGACGGCCAAAAACATTCAGTACTTC
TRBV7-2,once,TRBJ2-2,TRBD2,CASSSETSGNTGELFF,TGTGCCAGCAGCTCAGAGACTAGCGGGAACACCGGGGAGCTGTTTTTT
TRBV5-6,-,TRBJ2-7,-,CASSLDYSAYEQYF,TGTGCCAGCAGCTTGGACTACAGTGCCTACGAGCAGTACTTC
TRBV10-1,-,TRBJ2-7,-,CASSPGQTHEQYF,TGCGCCAGCAGCCCGGGACAAACTCACGAGCAGTACTTC
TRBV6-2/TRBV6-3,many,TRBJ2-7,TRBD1,CASSYSVIGQGTQPSSEQYF,TGTGCCAGCAGTTACTCGGTAATCGGACAGGGGACGCAGCCCTCCTCCGAGCAGTACTTC
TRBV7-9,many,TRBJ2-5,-,CASSPLSVQETQYF,TGTGCCAGCAGCCCTCTCAGCGTCCAAGAGACCCAGTACTTC
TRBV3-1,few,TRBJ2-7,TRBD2,CASRRPGLAVYEQYF,TGTGCCAGCAGGAGACCGGGACTAGCGGTTTACGAGCAGTACTTC
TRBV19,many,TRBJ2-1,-,CASSINFQMGEQFF,TGTGCCAGTAGTATAAACTTTCAAATGGGTGAGCAGTTCTTC
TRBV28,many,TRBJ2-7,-,CASRDSIFYEQYF,TGTGCCAGCAGGGACAGTATCTTCTACGAGCAGTACTTC
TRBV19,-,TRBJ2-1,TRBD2,CASSIAPGGPYEQFF,TGTGCCAGTAGTATAGCACCGGGAGGGCCCTATGAGCAGTTCTTC
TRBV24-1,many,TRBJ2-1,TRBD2,CATREGLAGDNEQFF,TGTGCCACCAGGGAGGGACTAGCGGGAGACAATGAGCAGTTCTTC
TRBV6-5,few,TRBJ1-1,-,CASSSRLIRLNTEAFF,TGTGCCAGCAGTTCCCGATTAATAAGACTGAACACTGAAGCTTTCTTT
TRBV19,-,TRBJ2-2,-,CASSPRQTGELFF,TGTGCCAGTAGTCCCCGACAGACCGGGGAGCTGTTTTTT
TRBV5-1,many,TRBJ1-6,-,CASSPAGNSPLHF,TGCGCCAGCAGCCCCGCTGGAAATTCACCCCTCCACTTT
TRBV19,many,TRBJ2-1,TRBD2,CASSIGLAGYNEQFF,TGTGCCAGTAGTATAGGACTAGCGGGATACAATGAGCAGTTCTTC
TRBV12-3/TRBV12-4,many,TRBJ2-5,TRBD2,CASNRAGVGQETQYF,TGTGCCAGCAACAGAGCGGGAGTCGGGCAAGAGACCCAGTACTTC
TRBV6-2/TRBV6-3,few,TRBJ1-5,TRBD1,CASSYSPGGSQPQHF,TGTGCCAGCAGTTACTCACCAGGGGGTAGTCAGCCCCAGCATTTT
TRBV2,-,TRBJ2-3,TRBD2,CASSEGLAGPDTQYF,TGTGCCAGCAGCGAGGGACTAGCGGGACCAGATACGCAGTATTTT
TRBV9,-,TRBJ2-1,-,CASSVAGLAYEQFF,TGTGCCAGCAGCGTAGCTGGCCTAGCCTATGAGCAGTTCTTC
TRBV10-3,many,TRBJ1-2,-,CAISESVSDSPNYGYTF,TGTGCCATCAGTGAGTCGGTATCGGACAGCCCCAACTATGGCTACACCTTC
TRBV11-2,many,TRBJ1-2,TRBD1,CASSLQGAANYGYTF,TGTGCCAGCAGCTTACAGGGGGCTGCGAACTATGGCTACACCTTC